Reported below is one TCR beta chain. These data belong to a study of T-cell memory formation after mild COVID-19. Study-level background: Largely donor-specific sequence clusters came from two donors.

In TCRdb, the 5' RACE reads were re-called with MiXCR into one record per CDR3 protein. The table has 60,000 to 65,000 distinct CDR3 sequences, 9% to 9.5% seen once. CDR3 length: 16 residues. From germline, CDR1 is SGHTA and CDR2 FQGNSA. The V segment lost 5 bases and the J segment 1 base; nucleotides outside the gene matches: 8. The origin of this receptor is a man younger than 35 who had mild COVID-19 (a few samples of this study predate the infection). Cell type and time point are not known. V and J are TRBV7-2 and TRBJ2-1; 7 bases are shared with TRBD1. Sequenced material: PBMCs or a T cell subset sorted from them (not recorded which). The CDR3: CASSKDRDSSYNEQFF. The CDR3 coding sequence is TGTGCCAGCAGCAAGGACCGGGACAGTTCCTACAATGAGCAGTTCTTC. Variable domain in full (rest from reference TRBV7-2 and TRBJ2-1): GAGVSQSPSNKVTEKGKDVELRCDPISGHTALYWYRQSLGQGLEFLIYFQGNSAPDKSGLPSDRFSAERTGGSVSTLTIQRTQQEDSAVYLCASSKDRDSSYNEQFFGPGTRLTVL.